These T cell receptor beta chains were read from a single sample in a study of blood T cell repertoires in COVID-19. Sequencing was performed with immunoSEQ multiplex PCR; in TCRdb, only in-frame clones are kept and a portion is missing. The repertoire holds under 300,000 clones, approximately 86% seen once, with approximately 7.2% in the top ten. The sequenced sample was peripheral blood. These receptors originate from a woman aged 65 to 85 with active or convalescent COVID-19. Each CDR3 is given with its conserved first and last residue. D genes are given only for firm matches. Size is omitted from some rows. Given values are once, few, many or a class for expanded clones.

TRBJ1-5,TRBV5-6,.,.,CASSFYRSNQPQHF,TGTGCCAGCAGTTTCTACCGGTCCAATCAGCCCCAGCATTTT
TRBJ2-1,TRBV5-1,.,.,CARNDNNEQFF,TGCGCCAGAAATGACAACAATGAGCAGTTCTTC
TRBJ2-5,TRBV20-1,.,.,CSASSGETQYF,TGCAGTGCTAGTAGTGGCGAGACCCAGTACTTC
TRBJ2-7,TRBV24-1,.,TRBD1,CATRDSRGSYEQYF,TGTGCCACTCGGGACAGTCGGGGCTCCTACGAGCAGTACTTC
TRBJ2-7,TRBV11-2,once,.,CASSLPGESYEQYF,TGTGCCAGCAGCCTACCCGGGGAATCCTACGAGCAGTACTTC
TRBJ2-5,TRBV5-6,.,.,CASSFPGGPQETQYF,TGTGCCAGCAGCTTCCCCGGGGGACCTCAAGAGACCCAGTACTTC
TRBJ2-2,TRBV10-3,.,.,CATARDGLNTGELFF,TGTGCCACCGCGCGGGACGGACTGAACACCGGGGAGCTGTTTTTT
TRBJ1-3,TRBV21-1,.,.,CASSPPTGRGNTIYF,TGTGCCAGCAGCCCCCCGACAGGGCGCGGAAACACCATATATTTT
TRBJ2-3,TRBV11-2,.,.,CASSLQGSTDTQYF,TGTGCCAGCAGCTTACAGGGTTCCACAGATACGCAGTATTTT
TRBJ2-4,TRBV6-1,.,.,CASSEAGQGHIQYF,TGTGCCAGCAGTGAAGCTGGGCAGGGGCACATTCAGTACTTC
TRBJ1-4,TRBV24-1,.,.,CATSQTGFGEKLFF,TGTGCCACCAGTCAAACAGGATTTGGCGAAAAACTGTTTTTT
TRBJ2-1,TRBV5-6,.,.,CASSQGSWQFF,TGTGCCAGCAGCCAGGGGAGTTGGCAGTTCTTC
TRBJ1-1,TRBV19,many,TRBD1,CASSPEVTGGIKAFF,TGTGCCAGTAGCCCTGAGGTGACAGGGGGAATTAAAGCTTTCTTT
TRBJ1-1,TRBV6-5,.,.,CASRTLQEEAFF,TGTGCCAGCAGAACCCTACAGGAGGAAGCTTTCTTT
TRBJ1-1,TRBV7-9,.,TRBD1,CASSPRTGDMNTEAFF,TGTGCCAGCAGCCCCCGGACAGGGGACATGAACACTGAAGCTTTCTTT
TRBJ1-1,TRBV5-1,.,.,CASSLLMGGNTEAFF,TGCGCCAGCTCCCTCCTAATGGGGGGGAACACTGAAGCTTTCTTT
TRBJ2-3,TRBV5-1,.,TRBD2,CASSLGTSGVTQYF,TGCGCCAGCAGCTTAGGGACTAGCGGGGTTACGCAGTATTTT
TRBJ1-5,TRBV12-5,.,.,CASGAYGGNQPQHF,TGTGCTAGTGGTGCTTACGGGGGCAATCAGCCCCAGCATTTT
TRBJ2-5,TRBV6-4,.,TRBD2,CASSRLAGETQYF,TGTGCCAGCAGTCGACTAGCGGGGGAGACCCAGTACTTC
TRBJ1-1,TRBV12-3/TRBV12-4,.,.,CASGEGAFF,TGTGCCAGTGGAGAAGGAGCTTTCTTT
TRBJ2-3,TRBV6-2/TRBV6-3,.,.,CASSPGVNTQYF,TGTGCCAGCAGCCCCGGGGTGAACACGCAGTATTTT
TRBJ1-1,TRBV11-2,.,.,CASSPLNTEAFF,TGTGCCAGCAGCCCATTGAACACTGAAGCTTTCTTT
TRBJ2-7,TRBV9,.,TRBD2,CASSVGAGGPGQYF,TGTGCCAGCAGCGTAGGAGCGGGGGGGCCCGGGCAGTACTTC
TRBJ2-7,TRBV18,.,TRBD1,CASSPRQGSSYEQYF,TGTGCCAGCTCACCAAGACAGGGGTCGTCCTACGAGCAGTACTTC
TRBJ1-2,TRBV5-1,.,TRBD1,CASRRGQADGYTF,TGCGCCAGCAGGAGGGGGCAGGCCGATGGCTACACCTTC
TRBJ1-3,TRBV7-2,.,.,CASSFVRGSGNTIYF,TGTGCCAGCAGCTTCGTCAGGGGATCGGGAAACACCATATATTTT
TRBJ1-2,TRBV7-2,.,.,CASSLAPGRGGYGYTF,TGTGCCAGCAGCTTAGCCCCGGGCAGGGGAGGGTATGGCTACACCTTC
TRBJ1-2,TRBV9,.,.,CASSSTGYGYTF,TGTGCCAGCAGCTCGACAGGATACGGCTACACCTTC
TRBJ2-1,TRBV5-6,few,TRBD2,CASSFRGLARNEQFF,TGTGCCAGCAGCTTCCGAGGACTAGCGAGGAATGAGCAGTTCTTC
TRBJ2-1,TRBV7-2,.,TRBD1,CASSFQGAGDEQFF,TGTGCCAGCAGCTTTCAGGGGGCGGGCGATGAGCAGTTCTTC
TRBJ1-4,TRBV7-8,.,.,CASSLGDYATNEKLFF,TGTGCCAGCAGCTTGGGGGACTATGCAACTAATGAAAAACTGTTTTTT
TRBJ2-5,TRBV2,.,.,CASMRGQRGETQYF,TGTGCCAGCATGCGGGGGCAGAGGGGGGAGACCCAGTACTTC
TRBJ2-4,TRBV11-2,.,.,CASSTTVLLAKNIQYF,TGTGCCAGCAGCACCACGGTCCTCCTAGCCAAAAACATTCAGTACTTC
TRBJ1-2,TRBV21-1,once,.,CATVAQGELFYGYTF,TGTGCCACCGTTGCACAGGGAGAACTGTTCTATGGCTACACCTTC
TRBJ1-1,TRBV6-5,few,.,CASTKGRVAFF,TGTGCCAGCACGAAGGGGAGGGTGGCTTTCTTT
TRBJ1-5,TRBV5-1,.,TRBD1,CASSLTGDDQPQHF,TGCGCCAGCAGCTTGACAGGGGACGATCAGCCCCAGCATTTT
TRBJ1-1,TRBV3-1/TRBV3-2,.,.,CASSLQGFEAFF,TGTGCCAGCAGCCTGCAGGGGTTCGAAGCTTTCTTT
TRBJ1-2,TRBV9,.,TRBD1,CASSVAWGQGQGYTF,TGTGCCAGCAGCGTAGCCTGGGGACAGGGACAAGGCTACACCTTC
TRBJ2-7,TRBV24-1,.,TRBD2,CATSDRAGLRDEQYF,TGTGCCACCAGTGATAGAGCGGGACTCCGGGACGAGCAGTACTTC
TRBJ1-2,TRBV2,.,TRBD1,CASSEAHRGGYTF,TGTGCCAGCAGTGAAGCACACAGGGGCGGCTACACCTTC